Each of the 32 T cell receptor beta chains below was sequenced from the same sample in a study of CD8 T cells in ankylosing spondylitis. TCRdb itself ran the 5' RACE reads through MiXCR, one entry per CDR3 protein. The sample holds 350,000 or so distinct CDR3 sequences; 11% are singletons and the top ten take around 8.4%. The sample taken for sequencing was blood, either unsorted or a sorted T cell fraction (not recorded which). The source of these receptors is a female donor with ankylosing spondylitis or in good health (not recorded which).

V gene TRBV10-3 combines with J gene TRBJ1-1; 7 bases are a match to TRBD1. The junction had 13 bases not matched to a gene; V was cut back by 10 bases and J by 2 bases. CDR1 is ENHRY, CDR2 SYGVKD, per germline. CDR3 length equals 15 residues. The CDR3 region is CATRGQTTFNTEAFF. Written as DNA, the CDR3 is TGTGCCACACGGGGACAGACAACATTTAACACTGAAGCTTTCTTT.

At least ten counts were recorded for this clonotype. The CDR3 reads CSASKGGLGYNEQFF. For the CDR3, the DNA is TGCAGTGCTAGCAAAGGGGGTCTTGGGTACAATGAGCAGTTCTTC. The chain couples TRBV20-1 to TRBJ2-1; TRBD1 is a possible D gene (6 bases). The CDR3 totals 15 residues. CDR1 is DFQATT and CDR2 is SNEGSKA in the germline V gene (reference sequence). Trimming took off 3 bases at V and 4 bases at J, with 16 bases between the two ends.

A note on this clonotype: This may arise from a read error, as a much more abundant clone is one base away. CDR3 in amino acids: CSARQGPAIYSNQPQHF. The CDR3 bases are TGCAGTGCTAGGCAAGGACCAGCCATCTATAGCAATCAGCCCCAGCATTTT. V gene TRBV20-1 combines with J gene TRBJ1-5; D is unresolved. In germline, CDR1 is DFQATT, CDR2 SNEGSKA (reference sequence). The CDR3 length is 17 residues. The V and J ends lost 3 bases and 0 bases respectively, with 18 bases between them.

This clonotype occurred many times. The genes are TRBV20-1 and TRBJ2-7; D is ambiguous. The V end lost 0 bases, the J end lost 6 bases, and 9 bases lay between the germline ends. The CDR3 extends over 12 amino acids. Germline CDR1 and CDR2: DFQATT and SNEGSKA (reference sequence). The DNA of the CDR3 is TGCAGTGCTAGAGATCTCGAGCGCGAGCAGTACTTC. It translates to CSARDLEREQYF.

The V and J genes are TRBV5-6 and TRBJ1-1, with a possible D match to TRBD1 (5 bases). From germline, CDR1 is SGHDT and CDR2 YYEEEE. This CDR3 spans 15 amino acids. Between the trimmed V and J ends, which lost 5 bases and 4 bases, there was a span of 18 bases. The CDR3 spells CASRGEGHAGTEAFF. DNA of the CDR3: TGTGCCAGCAGGGGGGAAGGACACGCGGGCACTGAAGCTTTCTTT.

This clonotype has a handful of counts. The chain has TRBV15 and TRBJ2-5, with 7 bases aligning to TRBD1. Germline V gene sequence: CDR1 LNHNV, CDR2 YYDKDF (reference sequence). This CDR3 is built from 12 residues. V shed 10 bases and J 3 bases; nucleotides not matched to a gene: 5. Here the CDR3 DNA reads TGTGCCATCGCGCAGGGGGAAGAGACCCAGTACTTC. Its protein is CAIAQGEETQYF.

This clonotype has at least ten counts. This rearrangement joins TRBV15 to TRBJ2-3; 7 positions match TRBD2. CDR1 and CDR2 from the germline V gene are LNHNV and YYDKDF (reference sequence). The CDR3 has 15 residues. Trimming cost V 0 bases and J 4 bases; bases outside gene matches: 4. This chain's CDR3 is CATSRDQLASDTQYF. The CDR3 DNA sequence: TGTGCCACCAGCAGAGATCAACTAGCGTCAGATACGCAGTATTTT. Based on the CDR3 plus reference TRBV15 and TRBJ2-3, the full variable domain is DAMVIQNPRYQVTQFGKPVTLSCSQTLNHNVMYWYQQKSSQAPKLLFHYYDKDFNNEADTPDNFQSRRPNTSFCFLDIRSPGLGDTAMYLCATSRDQLASDTQYFGPGTRLTVL.

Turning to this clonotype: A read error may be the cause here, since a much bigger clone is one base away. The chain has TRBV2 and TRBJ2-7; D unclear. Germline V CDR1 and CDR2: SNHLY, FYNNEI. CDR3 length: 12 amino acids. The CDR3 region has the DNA TGTCCCAGCACAACTTTCCTCCACGAGCAGTACTTC. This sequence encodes CPSTTFLHEQYF.

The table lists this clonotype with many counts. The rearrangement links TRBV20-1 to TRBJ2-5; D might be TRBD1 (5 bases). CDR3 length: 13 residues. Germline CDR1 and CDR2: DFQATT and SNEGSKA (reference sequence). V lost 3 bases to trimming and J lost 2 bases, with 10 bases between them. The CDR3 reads CSASLSGQETQYF. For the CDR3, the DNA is TGCAGTGCTAGCTTATCAGGGCAAGAGACCCAGTACTTC.

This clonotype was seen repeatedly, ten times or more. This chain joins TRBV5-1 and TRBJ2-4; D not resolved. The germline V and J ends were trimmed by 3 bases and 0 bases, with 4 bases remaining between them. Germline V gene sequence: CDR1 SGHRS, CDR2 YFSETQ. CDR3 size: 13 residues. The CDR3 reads CASSSLAKNIQYF. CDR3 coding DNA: TGCGCCAGCAGCTCGTTAGCCAAAAACATTCAGTACTTC.

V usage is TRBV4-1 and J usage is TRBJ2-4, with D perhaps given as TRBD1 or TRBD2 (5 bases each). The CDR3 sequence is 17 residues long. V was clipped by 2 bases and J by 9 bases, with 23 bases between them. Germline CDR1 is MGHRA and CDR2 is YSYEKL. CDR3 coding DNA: TGCGCCAGCAGCCAACGCGATCCCGGGACCAATCAGGGCATTCAGTACTTC. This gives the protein CASSQRDPGTNQGIQYF.

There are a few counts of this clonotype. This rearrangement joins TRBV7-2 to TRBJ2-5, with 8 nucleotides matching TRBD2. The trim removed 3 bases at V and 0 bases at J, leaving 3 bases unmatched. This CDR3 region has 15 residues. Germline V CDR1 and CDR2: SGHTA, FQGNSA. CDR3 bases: TGTGCCAGCAGCTTGGCGGGAGGACACCAAGAGACCCAGTACTTC. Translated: CASSLAGGHQETQYF.

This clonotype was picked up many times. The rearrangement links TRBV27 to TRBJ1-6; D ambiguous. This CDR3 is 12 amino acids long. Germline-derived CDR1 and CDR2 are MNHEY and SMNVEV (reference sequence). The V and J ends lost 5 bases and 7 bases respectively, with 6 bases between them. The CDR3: CASSPLNSPLHF. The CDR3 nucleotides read TGTGCCAGCAGTCCCCTCAATTCACCCCTCCACTTT.

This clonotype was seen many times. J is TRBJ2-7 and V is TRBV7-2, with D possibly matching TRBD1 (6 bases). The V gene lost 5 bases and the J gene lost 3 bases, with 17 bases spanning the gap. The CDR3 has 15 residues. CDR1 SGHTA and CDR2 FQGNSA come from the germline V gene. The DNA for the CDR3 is TGTGCCAGCAGCGCGACACGGGACACCATCTACGAGCAGTACTTC. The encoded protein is CASSATRDTIYEQYF. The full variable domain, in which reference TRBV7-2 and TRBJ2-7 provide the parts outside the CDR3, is GAGVSQSPSNKVTEKGKDVELRCDPISGHTALYWYRQSLGQGLEFLIYFQGNSAPDKSGLPSDRFSAERTGGSVSTLTIQRTQQEDSAVYLCASSATRDTIYEQYFGPGTRLTVT.

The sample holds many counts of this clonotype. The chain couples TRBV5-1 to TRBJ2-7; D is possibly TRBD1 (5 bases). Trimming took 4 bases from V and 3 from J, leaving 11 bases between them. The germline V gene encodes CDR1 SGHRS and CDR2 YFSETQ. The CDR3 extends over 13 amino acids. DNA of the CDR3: TGCGCCAGCAGCCCAACGACAGTCTACGAGCAGTACTTC. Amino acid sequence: CASSPTTVYEQYF.

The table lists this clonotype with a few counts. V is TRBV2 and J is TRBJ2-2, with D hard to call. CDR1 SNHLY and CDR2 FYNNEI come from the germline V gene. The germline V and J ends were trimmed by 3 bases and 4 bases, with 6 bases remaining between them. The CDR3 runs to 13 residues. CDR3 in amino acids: CASSEVSTGELFF. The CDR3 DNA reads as TGTGCCAGCAGTGAGGTCAGCACCGGGGAGCTGTTTTTT.

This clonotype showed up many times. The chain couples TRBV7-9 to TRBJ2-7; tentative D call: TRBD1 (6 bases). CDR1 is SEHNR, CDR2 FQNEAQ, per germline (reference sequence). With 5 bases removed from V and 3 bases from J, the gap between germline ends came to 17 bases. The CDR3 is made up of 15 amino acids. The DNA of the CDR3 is TGTGCCAGCAGCCCCATGGACAGTCCAAGCTACGAGCAGTACTTC. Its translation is CASSPMDSPSYEQYF.

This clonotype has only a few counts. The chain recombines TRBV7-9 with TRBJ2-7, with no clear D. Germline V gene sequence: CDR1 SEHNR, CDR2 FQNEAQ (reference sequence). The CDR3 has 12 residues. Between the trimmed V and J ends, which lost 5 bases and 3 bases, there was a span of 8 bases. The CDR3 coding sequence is TGTGCCAGCAGCCATGACATCTACGAGCAGTACTTC. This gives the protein CASSHDIYEQYF.

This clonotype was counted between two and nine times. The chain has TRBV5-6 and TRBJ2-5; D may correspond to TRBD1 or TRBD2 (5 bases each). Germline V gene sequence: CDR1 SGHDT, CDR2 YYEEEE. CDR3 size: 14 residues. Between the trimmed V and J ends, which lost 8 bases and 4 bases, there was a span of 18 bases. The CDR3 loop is CASYELNGAETQYF. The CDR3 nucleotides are TGTGCCAGTTATGAATTAAACGGGGCAGAGACCCAGTACTTC.

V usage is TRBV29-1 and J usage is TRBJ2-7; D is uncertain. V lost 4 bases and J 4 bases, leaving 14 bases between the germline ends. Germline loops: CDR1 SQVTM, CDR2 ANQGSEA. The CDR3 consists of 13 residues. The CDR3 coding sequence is TGCAGCGTTGGTGGCAGGACGCCATACGAGCAGTACTTC. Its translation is CSVGGRTPYEQYF.

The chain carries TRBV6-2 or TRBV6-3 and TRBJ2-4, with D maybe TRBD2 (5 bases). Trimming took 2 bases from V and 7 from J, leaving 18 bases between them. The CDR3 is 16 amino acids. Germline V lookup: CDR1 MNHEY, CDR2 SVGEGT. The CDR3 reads CASSYPSGGRANIQYF. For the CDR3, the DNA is TGTGCCAGCAGTTACCCCAGCGGCGGCCGGGCCAACATTCAGTACTTC.

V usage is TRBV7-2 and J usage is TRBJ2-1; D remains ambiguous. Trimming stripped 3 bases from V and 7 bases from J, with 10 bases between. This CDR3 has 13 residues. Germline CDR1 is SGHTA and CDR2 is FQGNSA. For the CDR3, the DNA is TGTGCCAGCAGCTTGACCCACAAGAATGAGCAGTTCTTC. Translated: CASSLTHKNEQFF.

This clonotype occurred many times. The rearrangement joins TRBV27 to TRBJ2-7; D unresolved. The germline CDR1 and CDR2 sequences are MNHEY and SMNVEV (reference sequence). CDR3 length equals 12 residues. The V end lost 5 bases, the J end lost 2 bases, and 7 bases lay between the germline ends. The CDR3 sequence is CASSGRTYEQYF. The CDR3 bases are TGTGCCAGCAGTGGCAGAACCTACGAGCAGTACTTC.

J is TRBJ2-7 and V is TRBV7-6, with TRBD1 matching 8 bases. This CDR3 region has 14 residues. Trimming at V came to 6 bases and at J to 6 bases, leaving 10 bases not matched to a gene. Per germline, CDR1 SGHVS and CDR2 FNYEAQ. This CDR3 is CASRARQGFAEQYF. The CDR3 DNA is TGTGCCAGCAGGGCTAGACAGGGGTTCGCCGAGCAGTACTTC.

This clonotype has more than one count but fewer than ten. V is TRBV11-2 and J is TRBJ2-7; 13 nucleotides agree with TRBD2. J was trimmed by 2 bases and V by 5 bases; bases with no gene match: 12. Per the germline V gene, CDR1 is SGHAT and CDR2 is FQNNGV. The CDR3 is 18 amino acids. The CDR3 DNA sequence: TGTGCCAGCAGCCCACCCACTAGCGGGAGGGGTTCGGCCTACGAGCAGTACTTC. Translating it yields CASSPPTSGRGSAYEQYF.

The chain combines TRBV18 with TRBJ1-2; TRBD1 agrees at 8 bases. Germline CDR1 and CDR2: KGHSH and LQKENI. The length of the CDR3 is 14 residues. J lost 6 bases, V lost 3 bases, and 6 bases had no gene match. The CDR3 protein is CASSPRQGADGYTF. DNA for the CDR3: TGTGCCAGCTCACCTCGCCAGGGGGCTGATGGCTACACCTTC.

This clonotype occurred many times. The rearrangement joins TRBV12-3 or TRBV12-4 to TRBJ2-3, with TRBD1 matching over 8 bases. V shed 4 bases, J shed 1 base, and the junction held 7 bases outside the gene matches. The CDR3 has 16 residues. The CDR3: CASSSGSTGGTDTQYF. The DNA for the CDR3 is TGTGCCAGCAGTTCCGGATCGACAGGGGGCACAGATACGCAGTATTTT.

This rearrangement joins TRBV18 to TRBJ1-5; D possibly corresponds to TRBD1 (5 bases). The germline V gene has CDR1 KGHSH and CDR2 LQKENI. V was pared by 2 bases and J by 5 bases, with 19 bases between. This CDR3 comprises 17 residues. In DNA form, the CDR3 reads TGTGCCAGCTCACCAATACATCAGGGCCGCGAATATCAGCCCCAGCATTTT. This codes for CASSPIHQGREYQPQHF.

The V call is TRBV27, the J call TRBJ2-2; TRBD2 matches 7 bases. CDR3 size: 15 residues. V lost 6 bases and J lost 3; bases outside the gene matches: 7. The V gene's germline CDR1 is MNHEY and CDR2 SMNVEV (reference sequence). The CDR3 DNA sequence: TGTGCCAGCAGCCCTCCGGCGGGAGACACCGGGGAGCTGTTTTTT. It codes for CASSPPAGDTGELFF.

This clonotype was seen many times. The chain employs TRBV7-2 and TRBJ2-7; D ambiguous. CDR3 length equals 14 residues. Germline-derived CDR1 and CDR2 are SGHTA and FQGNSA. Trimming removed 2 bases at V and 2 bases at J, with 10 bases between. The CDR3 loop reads CASSLSQVTYEQYF. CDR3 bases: TGTGCCAGCAGCTTAAGCCAGGTTACCTACGAGCAGTACTTC.

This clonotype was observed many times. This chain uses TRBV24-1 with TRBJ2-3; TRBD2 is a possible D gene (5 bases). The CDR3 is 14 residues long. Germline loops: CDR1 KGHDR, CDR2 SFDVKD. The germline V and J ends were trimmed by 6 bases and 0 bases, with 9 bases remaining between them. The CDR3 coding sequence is TGTGCCACCAGTCTAGCCTTTAGCACAGATACGCAGTATTTT. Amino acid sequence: CATSLAFSTDTQYF.

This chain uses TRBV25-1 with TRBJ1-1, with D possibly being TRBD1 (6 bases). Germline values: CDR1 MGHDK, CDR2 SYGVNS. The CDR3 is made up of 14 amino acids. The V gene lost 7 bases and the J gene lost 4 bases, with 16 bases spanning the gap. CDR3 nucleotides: TGTGCCAGCAAGCGCCCAGGGGCGGTCACTGAAGCTTTCTTT. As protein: CASKRPGAVTEAFF.